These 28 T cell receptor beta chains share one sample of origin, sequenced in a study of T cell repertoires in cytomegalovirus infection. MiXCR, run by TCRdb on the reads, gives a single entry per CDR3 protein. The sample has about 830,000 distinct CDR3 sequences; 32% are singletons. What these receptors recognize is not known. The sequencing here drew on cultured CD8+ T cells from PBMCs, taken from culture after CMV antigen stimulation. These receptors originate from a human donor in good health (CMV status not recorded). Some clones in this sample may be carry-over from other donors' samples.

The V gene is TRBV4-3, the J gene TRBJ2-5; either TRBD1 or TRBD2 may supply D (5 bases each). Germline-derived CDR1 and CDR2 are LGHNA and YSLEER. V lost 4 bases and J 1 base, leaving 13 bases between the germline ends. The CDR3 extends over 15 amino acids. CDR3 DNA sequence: TGCGCCAGCAGCCCGAAGTGGGGACCCCAAGAGACCCAGTACTTC. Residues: CASSPKWGPQETQYF.

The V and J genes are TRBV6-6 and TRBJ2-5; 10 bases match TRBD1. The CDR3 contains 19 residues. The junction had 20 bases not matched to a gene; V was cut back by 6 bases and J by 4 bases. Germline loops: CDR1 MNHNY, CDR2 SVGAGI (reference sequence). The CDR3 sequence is CASSRPNPGQGKLRETQYF. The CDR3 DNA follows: TGTGCCAGCAGCCGGCCCAACCCGGGACAGGGGAAACTTAGAGAGACCCAGTACTTC.

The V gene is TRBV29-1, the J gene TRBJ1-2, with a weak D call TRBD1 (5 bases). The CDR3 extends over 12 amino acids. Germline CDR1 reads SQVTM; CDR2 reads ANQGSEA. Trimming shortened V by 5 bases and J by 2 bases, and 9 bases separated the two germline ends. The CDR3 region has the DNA TGCAGCGTTCAGGACACAAACTATGGCTACACCTTC. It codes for CSVQDTNYGYTF. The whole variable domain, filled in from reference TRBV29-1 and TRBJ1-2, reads SAVISQKPSRDICQRGTSLTIQCQVDSQVTMMFWYRQQPGQSLTLIATANQGSEATYESGFVIDKFPISRPNLTFSTLTVSNMSPEDSSIYLCSVQDTNYGYTFGSGTRLTVV.

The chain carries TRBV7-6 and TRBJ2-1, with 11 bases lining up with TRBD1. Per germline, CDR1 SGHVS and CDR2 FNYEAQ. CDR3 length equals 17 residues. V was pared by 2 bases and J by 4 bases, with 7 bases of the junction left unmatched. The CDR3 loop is CASSLPSGTGGYNEQFF. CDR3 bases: TGTGCCAGCAGCTTACCTTCCGGGACAGGGGGTTACAATGAGCAGTTCTTC.

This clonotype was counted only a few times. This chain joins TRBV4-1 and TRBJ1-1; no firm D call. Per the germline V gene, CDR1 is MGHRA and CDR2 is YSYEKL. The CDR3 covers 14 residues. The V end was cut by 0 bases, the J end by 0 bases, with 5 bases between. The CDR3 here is CASSQEAVNTEAFF. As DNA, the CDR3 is TGCGCCAGCAGCCAAGAGGCAGTGAACACTGAAGCTTTCTTT.

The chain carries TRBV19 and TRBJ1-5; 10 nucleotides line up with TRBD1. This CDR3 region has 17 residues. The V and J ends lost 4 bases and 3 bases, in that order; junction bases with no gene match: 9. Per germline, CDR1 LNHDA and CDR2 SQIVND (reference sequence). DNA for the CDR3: TGTGCCAGTAGTAGCCCCGGGACAGGGGCTTTCAATCAGCCCCAGCATTTT. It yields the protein CASSSPGTGAFNQPQHF.

CDR3 region: CASSMKGWAGELFF. In DNA form, the CDR3 reads TGTGCCAGCAGTATGAAGGGATGGGCCGGGGAGCTGTTTTTT. The chain has TRBV27 and TRBJ2-2; D unclear. Trimming removed 5 bases from V and 6 bases from J, with 13 bases in between. Looked up from germline, CDR1 is MNHEY and CDR2 is SMNVEV (reference sequence). The CDR3 has 14 residues.

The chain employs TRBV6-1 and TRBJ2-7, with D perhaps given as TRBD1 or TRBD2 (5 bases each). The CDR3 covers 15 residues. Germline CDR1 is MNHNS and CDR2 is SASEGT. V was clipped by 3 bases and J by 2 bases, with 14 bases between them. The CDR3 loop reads CASSDMPGPTYEQYF. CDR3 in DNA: TGTGCCAGCAGTGATATGCCGGGACCTACCTACGAGCAGTACTTC.

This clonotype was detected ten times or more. The CDR3 region is CASSPRGEEAHEQYV. For the CDR3, the DNA is TGTGCCAGCAGCCCTCGGGGAGAAGAGGCCCACGAGCAGTACGTC. The V gene is TRBV7-8, the J gene TRBJ2-7, with D perhaps TRBD2 (5 bases). The germline V gene has CDR1 SGHVS and CDR2 FQNEAQ. Between the trimmed V and J ends, which lost 5 bases and 5 bases, there was a span of 19 bases. The CDR3 has 15 amino acids.

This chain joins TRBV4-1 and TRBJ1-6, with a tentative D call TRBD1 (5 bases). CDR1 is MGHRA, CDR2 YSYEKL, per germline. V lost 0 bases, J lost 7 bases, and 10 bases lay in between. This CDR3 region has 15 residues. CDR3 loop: CASSQETQENSPLHF. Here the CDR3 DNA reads TGCGCCAGCAGCCAAGAGACACAGGAAAATTCACCCCTCCACTTT.

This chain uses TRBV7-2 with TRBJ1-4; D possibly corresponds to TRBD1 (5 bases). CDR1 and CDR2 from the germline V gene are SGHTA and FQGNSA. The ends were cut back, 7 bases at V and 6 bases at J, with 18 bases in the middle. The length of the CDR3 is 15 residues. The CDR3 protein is CASTTPGTEDEKLFF. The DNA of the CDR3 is TGTGCCAGCACTACCCCGGGGACGGAAGATGAAAAACTGTTTTTT.

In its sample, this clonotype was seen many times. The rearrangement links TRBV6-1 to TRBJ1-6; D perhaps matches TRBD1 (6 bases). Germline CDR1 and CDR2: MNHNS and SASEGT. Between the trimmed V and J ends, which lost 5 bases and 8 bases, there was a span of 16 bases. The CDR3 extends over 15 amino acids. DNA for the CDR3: TGTGCCAGCAGTCCCGGATCAGGGGTTCATTCACCCCTCCACTTT. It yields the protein CASSPGSGVHSPLHF.

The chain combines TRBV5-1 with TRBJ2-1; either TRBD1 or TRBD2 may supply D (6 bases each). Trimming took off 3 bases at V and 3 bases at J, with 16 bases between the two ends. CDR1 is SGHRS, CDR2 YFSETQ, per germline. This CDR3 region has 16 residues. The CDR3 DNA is TGCGCCAGCAGCTCAGGTAGCGGACAGAACTACAATGAGCAGTTCTTC. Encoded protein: CASSSGSGQNYNEQFF.

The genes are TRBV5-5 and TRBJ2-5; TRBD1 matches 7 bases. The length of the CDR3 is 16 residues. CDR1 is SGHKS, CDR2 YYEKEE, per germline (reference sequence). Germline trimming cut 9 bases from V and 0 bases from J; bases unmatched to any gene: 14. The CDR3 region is CANRPTGRRYQETQYF. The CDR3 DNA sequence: TGTGCCAACAGACCGACAGGGAGAAGGTACCAAGAGACCCAGTACTTC.

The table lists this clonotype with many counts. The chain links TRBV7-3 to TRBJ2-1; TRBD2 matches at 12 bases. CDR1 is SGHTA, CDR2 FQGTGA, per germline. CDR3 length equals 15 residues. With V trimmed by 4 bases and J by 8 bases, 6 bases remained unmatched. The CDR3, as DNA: TGTGCCAGCAGCTCACTAGCGGGGGGTGGGTATGAGCAGTTCTTC. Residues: CASSSLAGGGYEQFF.

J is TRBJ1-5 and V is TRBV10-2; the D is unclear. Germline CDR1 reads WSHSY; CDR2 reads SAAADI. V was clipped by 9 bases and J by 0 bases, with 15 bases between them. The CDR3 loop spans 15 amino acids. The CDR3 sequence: CASIEGTSSNQPQHF. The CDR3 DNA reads TGCGCCAGTATCGAGGGTACCTCTAGCAATCAGCCCCAGCATTTT.

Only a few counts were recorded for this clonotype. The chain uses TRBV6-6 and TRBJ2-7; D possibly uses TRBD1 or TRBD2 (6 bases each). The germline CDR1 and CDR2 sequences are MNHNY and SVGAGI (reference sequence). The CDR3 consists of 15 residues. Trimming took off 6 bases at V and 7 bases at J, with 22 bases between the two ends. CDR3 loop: CASSVRGLATYEQYF. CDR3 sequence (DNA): TGTGCCAGCAGCGTACGGGGGCTAGCGACTTATGAGCAGTACTTC.

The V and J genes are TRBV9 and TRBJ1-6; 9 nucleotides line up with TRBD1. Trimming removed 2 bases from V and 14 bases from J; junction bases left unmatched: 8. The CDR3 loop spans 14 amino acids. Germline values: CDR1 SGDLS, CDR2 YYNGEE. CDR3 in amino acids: CASSVMDRGYSLHF. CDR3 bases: TGTGCCAGCAGCGTCATGGACAGGGGTTACTCCCTCCACTTT.

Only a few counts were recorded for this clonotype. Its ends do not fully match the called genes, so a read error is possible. The CDR3 coding sequence is TGTGCCAGCAGCCCGAGGCTCTTC. This codes for CASSPRLF. The V gene is TRBV9, the J gene TRBJ2-1; D is unresolved. CDR3 length: 8 residues. Per the germline V gene, CDR1 is SGDLS and CDR2 is YYNGEE.

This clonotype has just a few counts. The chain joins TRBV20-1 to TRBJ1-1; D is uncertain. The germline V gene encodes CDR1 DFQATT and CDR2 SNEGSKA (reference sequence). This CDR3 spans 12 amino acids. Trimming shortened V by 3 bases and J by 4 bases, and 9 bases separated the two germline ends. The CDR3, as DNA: TGCAGTGCTAGTCGGGGTCCCACTGAAGCTTTCTTT. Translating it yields CSASRGPTEAFF.

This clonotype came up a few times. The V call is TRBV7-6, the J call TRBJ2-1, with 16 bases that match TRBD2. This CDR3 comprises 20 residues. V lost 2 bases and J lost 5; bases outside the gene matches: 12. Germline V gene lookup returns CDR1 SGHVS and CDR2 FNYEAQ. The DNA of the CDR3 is TGTGCCAGCAGCTTACGCTCCGGGACTAGCGGGGGGGCTTGGGACAATGAGCAGTTCTTC. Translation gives CASSLRSGTSGGAWDNEQFF. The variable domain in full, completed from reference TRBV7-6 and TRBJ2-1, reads GAGVSQSPRYKVTKRGQDVALRCDPISGHVSLYWYRQALGQGPEFLTYFNYEAQQDKSGLPNDRFSAERPEGSISTLTIQRTEQRDSAMYRCASSLRSGTSGGAWDNEQFFGPGTRLTVL.

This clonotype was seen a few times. This CDR3 reads CASRSDRTSGNTIYF. CDR3 coding DNA: TGTGCCAGCAGGTCTGACAGGACCTCTGGAAACACCATATATTTT. This chain joins TRBV7-6 and TRBJ1-3, with D tentatively TRBD1 (6 bases). The V gene lost 6 bases and the J gene lost 0 bases, with 12 bases spanning the gap. In germline, CDR1 is SGHVS, CDR2 FNYEAQ. This CDR3 spans 15 amino acids. Supplemented by reference TRBV7-6 and TRBJ1-3, the full variable domain reads GAGVSQSPRYKVTKRGQDVALRCDPISGHVSLYWYRQALGQGPEFLTYFNYEAQQDKSGLPNDRFSAERPEGSISTLTIQRTEQRDSAMYRCASRSDRTSGNTIYFGEGSWLTVV.

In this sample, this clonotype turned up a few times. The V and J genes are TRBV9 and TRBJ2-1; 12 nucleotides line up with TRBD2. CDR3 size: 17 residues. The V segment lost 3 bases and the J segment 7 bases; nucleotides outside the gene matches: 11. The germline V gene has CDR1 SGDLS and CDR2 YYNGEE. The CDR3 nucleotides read TGTGCCAGCAGCGCCAGACTAGCGGGGGATCCTCTGAATGAGCAGTTCTTC. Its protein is CASSARLAGDPLNEQFF.

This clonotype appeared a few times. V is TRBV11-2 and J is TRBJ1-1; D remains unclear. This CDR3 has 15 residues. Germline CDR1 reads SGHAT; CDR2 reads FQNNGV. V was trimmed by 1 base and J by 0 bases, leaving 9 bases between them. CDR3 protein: CASSLGGELNTEAFF. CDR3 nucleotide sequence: TGTGCCAGCAGCTTAGGCGGGGAGTTGAACACTGAAGCTTTCTTT.

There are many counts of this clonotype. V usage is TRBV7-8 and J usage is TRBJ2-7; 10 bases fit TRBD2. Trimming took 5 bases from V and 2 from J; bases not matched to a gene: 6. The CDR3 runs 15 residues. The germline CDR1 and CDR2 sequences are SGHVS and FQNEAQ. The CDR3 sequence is CASSPGLAVPYEQYF. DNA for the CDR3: TGTGCCAGCAGCCCCGGACTAGCGGTCCCCTACGAGCAGTACTTC.

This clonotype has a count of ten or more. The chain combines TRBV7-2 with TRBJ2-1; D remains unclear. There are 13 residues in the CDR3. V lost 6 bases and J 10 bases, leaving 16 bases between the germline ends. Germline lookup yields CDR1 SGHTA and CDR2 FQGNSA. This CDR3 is CASSLYYTSEQFF. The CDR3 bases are TGTGCCAGCAGTCTATATTATACCTCGGAGCAGTTCTTC. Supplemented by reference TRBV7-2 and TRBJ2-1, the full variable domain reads GAGVSQSPSNKVTEKGKDVELRCDPISGHTALYWYRQSLGQGLEFLIYFQGNSAPDKSGLPSDRFSAERTGGSVSTLTIQRTQQEDSAVYLCASSLYYTSEQFFGPGTRLTVL.

The CDR3 coding sequence is TGTGCCAGTAGTCGAAGAGTAACAGGAGAGGCTGAAGCTTTCTTT. It codes for CASSRRVTGEAEAFF. The chain couples TRBV19 to TRBJ1-1, with D possibly TRBD1 on 5 matching bases. In germline, CDR1 is LNHDA, CDR2 SQIVND (reference sequence). This CDR3 has 15 amino acids. V lost 5 bases to trimming and J lost 6 bases, with 19 bases between them.

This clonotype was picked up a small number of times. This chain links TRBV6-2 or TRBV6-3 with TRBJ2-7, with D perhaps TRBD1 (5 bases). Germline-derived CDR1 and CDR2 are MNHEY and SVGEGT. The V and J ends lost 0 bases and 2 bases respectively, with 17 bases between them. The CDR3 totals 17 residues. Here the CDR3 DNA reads TGTGCCAGCAGTTACTCGAAGGTTACAGGACAAGCCTACGAGCAGTACTTC. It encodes CASSYSKVTGQAYEQYF.